One and the same sample provided the 21 T cell receptor beta chains below, sequenced in a study of T cells in Graves' hyperthyroidism and ophthalmopathy. TCR beta CDR3 regions were amplified from RNA. The HTBI primer set served for first-round RT-PCR of the TCR CDR3. TCRdb independently ran MiXCR on the multiplex PCR reads; one entry per CDR3 protein. The repertoire holds 400,000 to 500,000 distinct CDR3 sequences, with around 13% as singletons. Sequenced input: blood. The receptors here all came from a young woman with Graves' hyperthyroidism.

The J gene is TRBJ1-1, the V gene TRBV14; D is perhaps TRBD1 (5 bases). This CDR3 spans 13 amino acids. The V end lost 5 bases, the J end lost 3 bases, and 10 bases lay between the germline ends. Germline values: CDR1 SGHDN, CDR2 FVKESK. The CDR3 sequence: CASSKGVYTEAFF. The CDR3 coding sequence is TGTGCCAGCAGCAAAGGGGTATACACTGAAGCTTTCTTT. Supplemented by reference TRBV14 and TRBJ1-1, the full variable domain reads EAGVTQFPSHSVIEKGQTVTLRCDPISGHDNLYWYRRVMGKEIKFLLHFVKESKQDESGMPNNRFLAERTGGTYSTLKVQPAELEDSGVYFCASSKGVYTEAFFGQGTRLTVV.

This clonotype appeared many times. The chain links TRBV12-3 or TRBV12-4 to TRBJ2-1; D might be TRBD2 (5 bases). V was cut by 3 bases and J by 3 bases, with 9 bases left in between. The CDR3 totals 14 residues. The CDR3 sequence: CASSLEVIYNEQFF. The CDR3 DNA follows: TGTGCCAGCAGTTTGGAGGTTATCTACAATGAGCAGTTCTTC.

This clonotype was seen ten or more times. J is TRBJ1-2 and V is TRBV5-5; TRBD1 is a possible D gene (6 bases). Trimming left V 3 bases short and J 2 bases short, with 14 bases between. The CDR3 loop spans 15 amino acids. Germline V gene lookup returns CDR1 SGHKS and CDR2 YYEKEE (reference sequence). CDR3 bases: TGTGCCAGCAGCTCCCCTCAAACAGGGAACTATGGCTACACCTTC. Protein: CASSSPQTGNYGYTF.

This clonotype occurred many times. This chain links TRBV6-1 with TRBJ1-1; D is possibly TRBD1 (6 bases). This CDR3 region has 16 residues. CDR1 is MNHNS, CDR2 SASEGT, per germline. Trimming cost V 1 base and J 8 bases, with 20 bases left between them. In nucleotides, the CDR3 is TGTGCCAGCAGTGAAGAGTTCTGGGGAAGACAGGAGGAAGCTTTCTTT. The encoded protein is CASSEEFWGRQEEAFF.

This clonotype appeared a few times. The gene calls are TRBV27 and TRBJ1-1, with D unresolved. Trimming pared 8 bases from V and 1 base from J, leaving 11 bases between. CDR3 size: 13 residues. Germline V CDR1 and CDR2: MNHEY, SMNVEV (reference sequence). The CDR3 DNA reads as TGTGCCAGCCACCGCCTGGGGAACACTGAAGCTTTCTTT. Protein sequence: CASHRLGNTEAFF.

This clonotype was seen ten or more times. The V call is TRBV20-1, the J call TRBJ2-3; the D gene is possibly TRBD2 (5 bases). The CDR3 has 15 amino acids. Trimming stripped 2 bases from V and 0 bases from J, with 12 bases between. Germline loops: CDR1 DFQATT, CDR2 SNEGSKA (reference sequence). CDR3 amino acids: CSARKERTSTDTQYF. CDR3 in DNA: TGCAGTGCTAGAAAAGAGCGGACTAGCACAGATACGCAGTATTTT.

As for this clonotype: A much larger clone differs by one base, so this may be a read error. The chain joins TRBV6-2 or TRBV6-3 to TRBJ2-7, with D hard to call. CDR1 MNHEY and CDR2 SVGEGT come from the germline V gene. This CDR3 has 14 amino acids. Trimming shortened V by 8 bases and J by 7 bases, and 21 bases separated the two germline ends. This chain's CDR3 is CASSNLDSNDEQYF. The CDR3 DNA sequence: TGTGCCAGCTCAAACCTGGATAGCAACGATGAGCAGTACTTC.

This clonotype turned up a few times. V usage is TRBV18 and J usage is TRBJ2-7; D gene unclear. From germline, CDR1 is KGHSH and CDR2 LQKENI. This CDR3 spans 13 amino acids. Trimming pared 0 bases from V and 5 bases from J, leaving 8 bases between. The chain's CDR3 is CASSPPYSNEQYF. The CDR3 nucleotides are TGTGCCAGCTCACCACCCTATTCTAACGAGCAGTACTTC.

On this clonotype itself: A much larger clonotype is one base distant, so this may be a read error. The chain joins TRBV2 to TRBJ1-1; D call uncertain. CDR1 SNHLY and CDR2 FYNNEI come from the germline V gene. This CDR3 contains 13 residues. The chain's CDR3 is CASSPEGNTEAFF. DNA for the CDR3: TGCGCCAGCAGCCCAGAGGGGAACACTGAAGCTTTCTTT.

The chain joins TRBV27 to TRBJ2-3; D gene ambiguous. V was shortened by 6 bases and J by 1 base, with 8 bases between the two germline ends. From germline, CDR1 is MNHEY and CDR2 SMNVEV (reference sequence). The CDR3 totals 13 residues. The CDR3 loop reads CASRYPGTDTQYF. The DNA of the CDR3 is TGTGCCAGCAGGTACCCTGGCACAGATACGCAGTATTTT.

This chain uses TRBV9 with TRBJ2-1; D is undetermined. The CDR3 is 11 residues long. V was shortened by 0 bases and J by 8 bases, with 3 bases between the two germline ends. The germline V gene encodes CDR1 SGDLS and CDR2 YYNGEE. CDR3: CASSVEDEQFF. The CDR3, as DNA: TGTGCCAGCAGCGTAGAGGATGAGCAGTTCTTC.

This clonotype has at least ten counts. The chain is built from TRBV7-2 and TRBJ1-6, with D uncertain. V shed 0 bases and J shed 4 bases, with 4 bases lying between them. Per germline, CDR1 SGHTA and CDR2 FQGNSA. The CDR3 has 14 amino acids. CDR3 coding DNA: TGTGCCAGCAGCTTAGCCACTTATAATTCACCCCTCCACTTT. It encodes CASSLATYNSPLHF.

With regard to this clonotype: A much larger clone lies a single base off, so this may be a read error. The chain is built from TRBV20-1 and TRBJ2-3; D possibly uses TRBD1 or TRBD2 (5 bases each). This CDR3 comprises 16 residues. CDR1 and CDR2 from the germline V gene are DFQATT and SNEGSKA (reference sequence). DNA of the CDR3: TGCAGTGCTAAAAATGACCTAAACCGGGGCACAGATACGCAGTGTTTT. Its translation: CSAKNDLNRGTDTQCF.

J is TRBJ2-5 and V is TRBV28; D not resolved. V lost 6 bases to trimming and J lost 1 base, with 21 bases between them. Looked up from germline, CDR1 is MDHEN and CDR2 is SYDVKM. The CDR3 has 17 amino acids. CDR3 residues: CASSTLLLGPSQETQYF. In DNA form, the CDR3 reads TGTGCCAGCAGCACCCTTCTCCTAGGGCCCTCCCAAGAGACCCAGTACTTC.

Ten or more counts support this clonotype. The chain joins TRBV30 to TRBJ2-7; 8 positions agree with TRBD1. Germline CDR1 and CDR2: GTSNPN and SVGIG (reference sequence). This CDR3 has 13 amino acids. V trimming: 6 bases; J trimming: 0 bases; junction bases outside the gene matches: 4. The CDR3 DNA sequence: TGTGCCTGCACAGGGGGTAGCTCCTACGAGCAGTACTTC. Residues: CACTGGSSYEQYF. Filled out from reference TRBV30 and TRBJ2-7, the complete variable domain reads SQTIHQWPATLVQPVGSPLSLECTVEGTSNPNLYWYRQAAGRGLQLLFYSVGIGQISSEVPQNLSASRPQDRQFILSSKKLLLSDSGFYLCACTGGSSYEQYFGPGTRLTVT.

This clonotype was observed a handful of times. This chain links TRBV9 with TRBJ2-7; D remains unclear. CDR3 size: 14 residues. V lost 0 bases and J lost 1, with 8 bases in between. Per germline, CDR1 SGDLS and CDR2 YYNGEE. The CDR3 protein is CASSVDQASYEQYF. Written as DNA, the CDR3 is TGTGCCAGCAGCGTAGATCAGGCGTCCTACGAGCAGTACTTC.

In its sample, this clonotype was seen a few times. The chain links TRBV9 to TRBJ2-2; D is uncertain. Germline CDR1 and CDR2: SGDLS and YYNGEE. This CDR3 is built from 13 residues. V gave up 3 bases and J gave up 7 bases, with 10 bases separating them. The CDR3 reads CASSAMRRGELFF. The CDR3 coding sequence is TGTGCCAGCAGCGCTATGAGGCGCGGGGAGCTGTTTTTT.

This clonotype was counted at least ten times. V is TRBV27 and J is TRBJ2-7; D could derive from TRBD1 or TRBD2 (7 bases each). This CDR3 comprises 14 residues. The V end lost 2 bases, the J end lost 5 bases, and 13 bases lay between the germline ends. Per germline, CDR1 MNHEY and CDR2 SMNVEV (reference sequence). In DNA form, the CDR3 reads TGTGCCAGCAGTTTAGGGGCAGGGGGGGACGAGCAGTACTTC. Amino acids: CASSLGAGGDEQYF.

In its sample, this clonotype was seen many times. The chain carries TRBV28 and TRBJ1-5, with a possible D match to TRBD1 (6 bases). The CDR3 consists of 15 residues. Germline V gives CDR1 MDHEN, CDR2 SYDVKM. The ends were cut back, 3 bases at V and 4 bases at J, with 13 bases in the middle. The chain's CDR3 is CASSFAGQGNQPQHF. CDR3 sequence (DNA): TGTGCCAGCAGTTTCGCCGGGCAGGGGAATCAGCCCCAGCATTTT.

This clonotype has more than one count but fewer than ten. V is TRBV6-1 and J is TRBJ1-5, with unresolved D. CDR3 length: 14 residues. Germline-derived CDR1 and CDR2 are MNHNS and SASEGT. V was shortened by 7 bases and J by 4 bases, with 14 bases between the two germline ends. This CDR3 is CASKGSGPNQPQHF. The CDR3 DNA reads as TGTGCCAGCAAAGGGTCAGGCCCTAATCAGCCCCAGCATTTT.

This clonotype was seen many times. The CDR3 spells CASSVEGHNTDTQYF. In DNA form, the CDR3 reads TGTGCCAGCAGCGTAGAGGGACATAACACAGATACGCAGTATTTT. This rearrangement joins TRBV9 to TRBJ2-3; tentative D call: TRBD1 (6 bases). Per germline, CDR1 SGDLS and CDR2 YYNGEE. V was cut by 0 bases and J by 2 bases, with 10 bases left in between. This CDR3 comprises 15 residues.